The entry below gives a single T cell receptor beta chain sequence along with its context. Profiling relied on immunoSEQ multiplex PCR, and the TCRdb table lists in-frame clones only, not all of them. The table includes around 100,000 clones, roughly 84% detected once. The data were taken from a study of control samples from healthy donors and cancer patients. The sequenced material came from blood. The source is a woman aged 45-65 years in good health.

CDR3 region: CASSRTDTQYF. CDR3 nucleotides: TGTGCCAGCAGTAGAACAGATACGCAGTATTTT. J is TRBJ2-3 and V is TRBV6-5; no reliable D call. The germline CDR1 and CDR2 sequences are MNHEY and SVGAGI. The CDR3 consists of 11 residues. V dropped 5 bases and J dropped 3 bases, with 3 bases sitting between them.